Below are 20 T cell receptor beta chains sequenced from a single sample in a study of blood T cell repertoires in COVID-19. Method: immunoSEQ multiplex PCR; TCRdb's copy keeps in-frame clones and lacks some. The sample has some 170,000 clones, more than 75% seen once; the top ten hold about 18%. Material: peripheral blood. The receptors here all came from a man aged 55 to 70 with active or convalescent COVID-19.

The rearrangement links TRBV24-1 to TRBJ2-3, with D perhaps TRBD2 (6 bases). The CDR3 sequence is 13 residues long. The ends were cut back, 2 bases at V and 7 bases at J, with 9 bases in the middle. Per germline, CDR1 KGHDR and CDR2 SFDVKD. CDR3 region: CATSDWRGNTQYF. The CDR3 bases are TGTGCCACCAGTGATTGGAGGGGCAATACGCAGTATTTT.

This chain links TRBV19 with TRBJ1-4; no clear D. V gave up 1 base and J gave up 10 bases, with 16 bases separating them. Per the germline V gene, CDR1 is LNHDA and CDR2 is SQIVND (reference sequence). This CDR3 has 15 amino acids. The chain's CDR3 is CASSIGPVSSGKLFF. In nucleotides, the CDR3 is TGTGCCAGTAGTATAGGGCCAGTCTCAAGCGGAAAACTGTTTTTT.

DNA of the CDR3: TGCGCCAGCAGTGAGTCCCCGGAGAGTATTGACATTCAGTACTTC. Amino acids: CASSESPESIDIQYF. The gene calls are TRBV10-1 and TRBJ2-4; D not certain. V was shortened by 0 bases and J by 8 bases, with 14 bases between the two germline ends. The CDR3 extends over 15 amino acids. The germline gives CDR1 WNHNN, CDR2 SYGVQD (reference sequence).

Concerning this clone itself: The identical CDR3 is also encoded by other nucleotide sequences in the sample. CDR3 amino acids: CASSLGLGSYEQYF. Here the CDR3 DNA reads TGTGCCAGCAGCCTGGGACTGGGCTCCTACGAGCAGTACTTC. The J gene is TRBJ2-7, the V gene TRBV5-4; possibly TRBD2 for D (6 bases). Germline assignment: CDR1 SGHNT and CDR2 YYREEE (reference sequence). CDR3 length equals 14 residues. Trimming stripped 4 bases from V and 0 bases from J, with 11 bases between.

This rearrangement joins TRBV18 to TRBJ2-5; TRBD1 agrees at 8 bases. Germline V gives CDR1 KGHSH, CDR2 LQKENI. The J segment lost 5 bases and the V segment lost 0 bases, leaving 8 bases of the junction unmatched. This CDR3 has 16 amino acids. The CDR3 bases are TGTGCCAGCTCACCACCGCCAAGGACAGGGAGGGAGACCCAGTACTTC. It is translated as CASSPPPRTGRETQYF.

The rearrangement uses TRBV5-1 and TRBJ1-3; 7 nucleotides agree with TRBD1. V shed 2 bases and J 2 bases; nucleotides not matched to a gene: 1. The CDR3 has 14 residues. Germline CDR1 and CDR2: SGHRS and YFSETQ. The CDR3 protein is CASSFQGAGNTIYF. In DNA, the CDR3 is TGCGCCAGCAGCTTCCAGGGGGCTGGAAACACCATATATTTT. The full variable domain, its missing parts supplied by reference TRBV5-1 and TRBJ1-3, is KAGVTQTPRYLIKTRGQQVTLSCSPISGHRSVSWYQQTPGQGLQFLFEYFSETQRNKGNFPGRFSGRQFSNSRSEMNVSTLELGDSALYLCASSFQGAGNTIYFGEGSWLTVV.

The chain couples TRBV7-2 to TRBJ2-7; tentative D call: TRBD1 (6 bases). Trimming pared 4 bases from V and 1 base from J, leaving 11 bases between. CDR1 is SGHTA, CDR2 FQGNSA, per germline. The CDR3 has 14 residues. DNA of the CDR3: TGTGCCAGCAGCTCATTACAGGGATCCTACGAGCAGTACTTC. It codes for CASSSLQGSYEQYF.

The chain uses TRBV7-9 and TRBJ2-1; 9 bases are a match to TRBD1. Germline values: CDR1 SEHNR, CDR2 FQNEAQ (reference sequence). The CDR3 spans 15 residues. The trim removed 5 bases at V and 5 bases at J, leaving 7 bases unmatched. CDR3 bases: TGTGCCAGCAGCGTATCCGGGACAGGGAACAATGAGCAGTTCTTC. Its translation is CASSVSGTGNNEQFF. The entire variable domain, with the rest obtained from reference TRBV7-9 and TRBJ2-1, is as follows: DTGVSQNPRHKITKRGQNVTFRCDPISEHNRLYWYRQTLGQGPEFLTYFQNEAQLEKSRLLSDRFSAERPKGSFSTLEIQRTEQGDSAMYLCASSVSGTGNNEQFFGPGTRLTVL.

The V and J genes are TRBV5-1 and TRBJ1-2; 8 bases fit TRBD1. J gave up 5 bases and V 4 bases, and 4 bases lay outside the gene matches. Germline CDR1 and CDR2: SGHRS and YFSETQ. The CDR3 is made up of 13 amino acids. CDR3 in amino acids: CASSEQGGYGYTF. CDR3 in DNA: TGCGCCAGCAGCGAACAGGGGGGATATGGCTACACCTTC. Using reference TRBV5-1 and TRBJ1-2 for the parts outside the CDR3, the full variable domain is KAGVTQTPRYLIKTRGQQVTLSCSPISGHRSVSWYQQTPGQGLQFLFEYFSETQRNKGNFPGRFSGRQFSNSRSEMNVSTLELGDSALYLCASSEQGGYGYTFGSGTRLTVV.

The chain carries TRBV27 and TRBJ2-4, with 12 nucleotides matching TRBD2. The germline V gene has CDR1 MNHEY and CDR2 SMNVEV (reference sequence). V shed 3 bases and J 0 bases; nucleotides not matched to a gene: 12. This CDR3 spans 20 amino acids. The CDR3 loop is CASSFPPGLAGLLAKNIQYF. As DNA, the CDR3 is TGTGCCAGCAGTTTTCCTCCGGGACTAGCGGGTCTACTAGCCAAAAACATTCAGTACTTC.

V gene TRBV6-2 or TRBV6-3 combines with J gene TRBJ2-5; 10 bases line up with TRBD2. This CDR3 contains 19 residues. Trimming cost V 0 bases and J 5 bases; bases outside gene matches: 15. Germline V gene lookup returns CDR1 MNHEY and CDR2 SVGEGT. The CDR3 sequence is CASSYSTSGVPGEMETQYF. DNA for the CDR3: TGTGCCAGCAGTTACTCCACTAGCGGGGTACCGGGAGAGATGGAGACCCAGTACTTC.

The chain has TRBV11-2 and TRBJ1-2, with a tentative D call TRBD1 (6 bases). The V and J ends lost 5 bases and 6 bases respectively, with 19 bases between them. The CDR3 length is 15 residues. Germline loops: CDR1 SGHAT, CDR2 FQNNGV. CDR3 sequence reads: CASSQLRQAGHGYTF. Here the CDR3 DNA reads TGTGCCAGCAGCCAACTTCGACAGGCAGGACATGGCTACACCTTC.

J is TRBJ2-2 and V is TRBV7-6, with 10 bases lining up with TRBD1. The CDR3 contains 16 residues. Germline V gene data show CDR1 as SGHVS and CDR2 as FNYEAQ. V shed 4 bases and J 0 bases; nucleotides not matched to a gene: 2. CDR3 loop: CASSWTGGANTGELFF. The CDR3 region has the DNA TGTGCCAGCAGCTGGACAGGGGGTGCGAACACCGGGGAGCTGTTTTTT.

The rearrangement uses TRBV6-6 and TRBJ2-5; maybe TRBD1 (6 bases). CDR3 length equals 14 residues. Per germline, CDR1 MNHNY and CDR2 SVGAGI (reference sequence). V was clipped by 3 bases and J by 2 bases, with 10 bases between them. CDR3 sequence reads: CASSYLGQQETQYF. The CDR3 nucleotides read TGTGCCAGCAGTTATTTGGGACAACAAGAGACCCAGTACTTC.

CDR3 protein: CASNPGQGNEKLFF. The DNA for the CDR3 is TGTGCCAGTAACCCCGGACAGGGGAATGAAAAACTGTTTTTT. The chain recombines TRBV19 with TRBJ1-4; TRBD1 matches 9 bases. After removal of 7 bases from V and 5 bases from J, the junction contained 5 bases not matched to a gene. Germline V gene data show CDR1 as LNHDA and CDR2 as SQIVND (reference sequence). This CDR3 comprises 14 residues.

This sequence joins TRBV12-3 or TRBV12-4 and TRBJ2-5; D is uncertain. V was shortened by 5 bases and J by 1 base, with 5 bases between the two germline ends. The CDR3 runs 12 residues. The CDR3 bases are TGTGCCAGCAGTATCTTCCAAGAGACCCAGTACTTC. Translated: CASSIFQETQYF.

This chain uses TRBV30 with TRBJ1-2; TRBD1 is a possible D gene (5 bases). The CDR3 runs 13 residues. Per the germline V gene, CDR1 is GTSNPN and CDR2 is SVGIG (reference sequence). V was trimmed by 2 bases and J by 4 bases, leaving 11 bases between them. The DNA for the CDR3 is TGTGCCTGGAGTCCGACAGTTGGCTATGGCTACACCTTC. Translated: CAWSPTVGYGYTF. The full variable domain, rest sourced from reference TRBV30 and TRBJ1-2, is SQTIHQWPATLVQPVGSPLSLECTVEGTSNPNLYWYRQAAGRGLQLLFYSVGIGQISSEVPQNLSASRPQDRQFILSSKKLLLSDSGFYLCAWSPTVGYGYTFGSGTRLTVV.

This clone was seen a few times. The gene calls are TRBV13 and TRBJ2-7; tentatively, D is TRBD1 (5 bases). The CDR3 contains 13 residues. Looked up from germline, CDR1 is PRHDT and CDR2 is FYEKMQ (reference sequence). Trimming pared 2 bases from V and 1 base from J, leaving 6 bases between. For the CDR3, the DNA is TGTGCCAGCAGCTTACCAGGGTCCTACGAGCAGTACTTC. Protein: CASSLPGSYEQYF.

This chain links TRBV14 with TRBJ1-6; no definite D call. The CDR3 consists of 16 residues. The V end was cut by 3 bases, the J end by 5 bases, with 14 bases between. Germline CDR1 SGHDN, CDR2 FVKESK. CDR3: CASSHSRLLHNSPLHF. The CDR3 nucleotides read TGTGCCAGCAGCCATTCTAGACTTCTACATAATTCACCCCTCCACTTT.

Here the CDR3 reads CSSSAGVDTQYF. CDR3 sequence (DNA): TGTTCAAGCAGTGCGGGGGTAGATACGCAGTATTTT. The J gene is TRBJ2-3, the V gene TRBV27; 7 nucleotides match TRBD2. The CDR3 runs to 12 residues. The germline CDR1 and CDR2 sequences are MNHEY and SMNVEV (reference sequence).